This T cell receptor (beta chain) was recovered during a study of blood T cell repertoires in COVID-19. Study at large: The samples span acute and convalescent COVID-19 from the United States, Italy and Spain. In each case, the material was cDNA or gDNA derived from T cells, B-cell-depleted T cells, or PBMCs.

Authors' processing steps: Researchers report that nucleated cell counts were estimated from reference gene primer amplification. Clones were read by immunoSEQ multiplex PCR, and TCRdb kept only the in-frame ones, dropping some. V, J and clone size reflect that table, while D and trimming were determined from the DNA. The table shows under 350,000 clones, with approximately 90% occurring only once. This CDR3 comprises 13 residues. The germline V gene encodes CDR1 GTSNPN and CDR2 SVGIG (reference sequence). Between the trimmed V and J ends, which lost 0 bases and 4 bases, there was a span of 8 bases. Sequencing was performed on peripheral blood. The chain recombines TRBV30 with TRBJ2-3, with D uncertain. The receptor comes from a woman aged 25 to 39 with COVID-19, enrolled during active disease. The DNA of the CDR3 is TGTGCCTGGAGTGTACTGGGCGCAGATACGCAGTATTTT. This encodes CAWSVLGADTQYF.